The 29 T cell receptor beta chains below come from one sample, sequenced in a study of shared clonotypes between healthy human individuals. Profiled with immunoSEQ multiplex PCR; TCRdb holds only in-frame clones, not every one. The data contain about 2.1 million clones, 93% of them seen just once; the ten biggest clones take up over 1.5%. Naive CD8 cells were CD45RO-negative, positively selected for CCR7, excluding terminally differentiated effector memory CD45RA+ cells. What was sequenced was naive CD8+ T cells from PBMCs. The receptors were sampled from a man aged 18 to 30 in good health. Some clones in this sample may be carry-over from other donors' samples.

The chain couples TRBV9 to TRBJ2-7; 10 bases agree with TRBD2. Unmatched junction bases numbered 5, after V lost 4 bases and J lost 4 bases. CDR3 length: 14 amino acids. The germline V gene encodes CDR1 SGDLS and CDR2 YYNGEE. In nucleotides, the CDR3 is TGTGCCAGCAGCCCTCGGACTAGCGGTTACGAGCAGTACTTC. Protein product: CASSPRTSGYEQYF.

J is TRBJ1-2 and V is TRBV14, with D perhaps TRBD1 (6 bases). From germline, CDR1 is SGHDN and CDR2 FVKESK. CDR3 size: 13 residues. The V end lost 1 base, the J end lost 4 bases, and 7 bases lay between the germline ends. For the CDR3, the DNA is TGTGCCAGCAGCCAAGGAGGGGGCTATGGCTACACCTTC. Its protein is CASSQGGGYGYTF. Based on the CDR3 plus reference TRBV14 and TRBJ1-2, the full variable domain is EAGVTQFPSHSVIEKGQTVTLRCDPISGHDNLYWYRRVMGKEIKFLLHFVKESKQDESGMPNNRFLAERTGGTYSTLKVQPAELEDSGVYFCASSQGGGYGYTFGSGTRLTVV.

CDR3 residues: CASSYFIAGRPYEQYF. The CDR3 bases are TGTGCCAGCAGTTATTTTATAGCGGGAAGGCCCTACGAGCAGTACTTC. The chain recombines TRBV27 with TRBJ2-7; 8 bases fit TRBD2. Germline V gene data show CDR1 as MNHEY and CDR2 as SMNVEV (reference sequence). V lost 4 bases and J lost 2; bases outside the gene matches: 10. The CDR3 totals 16 residues.

The genes are TRBV28 and TRBJ2-2; unclear D gene. This CDR3 contains 14 residues. Trimming cost V 5 bases and J 3 bases, with 10 bases left between them. Germline CDR1 and CDR2: MDHEN and SYDVKM. DNA of the CDR3: TGTGCCAGCAGTCCAAAGACCTACACCGGGGAGCTGTTTTTT. As protein: CASSPKTYTGELFF.

Points on this clone: Different DNA sequences within this sample yield the same CDR3. This chain joins TRBV11-2 and TRBJ2-7; 10 bases are shared with TRBD2. This CDR3 is 16 amino acids long. Per germline, CDR1 SGHAT and CDR2 FQNNGV. The V and J ends lost 1 base and 4 bases, in that order; junction bases with no gene match: 7. The CDR3: CASSLVAAGGPYEQYF. The CDR3 DNA follows: TGTGCCAGCAGCTTAGTCGCAGCGGGAGGGCCTTACGAGCAGTACTTC.

V and J are TRBV13 and TRBJ1-6; D is undetermined. Trimming shortened V by 5 bases and J by 9 bases, and 17 bases separated the two germline ends. The germline V gene encodes CDR1 PRHDT and CDR2 FYEKMQ (reference sequence). The CDR3 covers 15 residues. The CDR3 protein is CASSPDRGSASPLHF. The CDR3, as DNA: TGTGCCAGCAGCCCCGATCGAGGGTCTGCTTCACCCCTCCACTTT.

The genes are TRBV27 and TRBJ2-2, with D possibly being TRBD2 (5 bases). The CDR3 runs 16 residues. The germline gives CDR1 MNHEY, CDR2 SMNVEV (reference sequence). V lost 7 bases and J lost 2, with 17 bases in between. The CDR3 sequence: CASNPWGESNTGELFF. CDR3 DNA sequence: TGTGCCAGCAACCCCTGGGGAGAGTCTAACACCGGGGAGCTGTTTTTT.

The genes are TRBV5-6 and TRBJ2-7; D possibly matches TRBD1 or TRBD2 (5 bases each). The germline CDR1 and CDR2 sequences are SGHDT and YYEEEE. The CDR3 extends over 14 amino acids. The ends were cut back, 2 bases at V and 3 bases at J, with 12 bases in the middle. This chain's CDR3 is CASSFRDGVYEQYF. The DNA of the CDR3 is TGTGCCAGCAGCTTCCGGGACGGGGTCTACGAGCAGTACTTC.

This chain connects TRBV2 to TRBJ1-1, with TRBD1 matching 7 bases. V lost 6 bases and J lost 0; bases outside the gene matches: 16. Looked up from germline, CDR1 is SNHLY and CDR2 is FYNNEI. This CDR3 is 18 amino acids long. The CDR3 here is CASSDVHDRASMNTEAFF. The DNA for the CDR3 is TGTGCCAGCAGCGACGTCCATGACAGGGCGTCGATGAACACTGAAGCTTTCTTT.

The chain uses TRBV4-3 and TRBJ2-1; TRBD2 matches 7 bases. The V segment lost 0 bases and the J segment 2 bases; nucleotides outside the gene matches: 7. Looked up from germline, CDR1 is LGHNA and CDR2 is YSLEER. The CDR3 length is 17 residues. The CDR3 nucleotides read TGCGCCAGCAGCCAAGATAAGAGCGGGGCCCCCTACAATGAGCAGTTCTTC. Protein product: CASSQDKSGAPYNEQFF.

V and J are TRBV6-1 and TRBJ2-2; 10 positions agree with TRBD2. The germline V gene encodes CDR1 MNHNS and CDR2 SASEGT. Germline trimming cut 9 bases from V and 5 bases from J; bases unmatched to any gene: 9. This CDR3 is built from 15 residues. CDR3 sequence reads: CASTLAGSRTGELFF. For the CDR3, the DNA is TGTGCCAGTACACTAGCGGGGTCCAGGACCGGGGAGCTGTTTTTT.

The count of this clone is one. This chain connects TRBV30 to TRBJ1-4; no firm D call. CDR1 and CDR2 from the germline V gene are GTSNPN and SVGIG (reference sequence). Trimming left V 4 bases short and J 6 bases short, with 18 bases between. The CDR3 spans 15 residues. Here the CDR3 reads CAWTEETSLDEKLFF. Written as DNA, the CDR3 is TGTGCCTGGACCGAAGAGACAAGTCTGGATGAAAAACTGTTTTTT.

This sequence joins TRBV27 and TRBJ2-1; no clear D. Germline CDR1 reads MNHEY; CDR2 reads SMNVEV (reference sequence). CDR3 size: 16 residues. Trimming took off 1 base at V and 0 bases at J, with 10 bases between the two ends. CDR3 region: CASSLYYYTSYNEQFF. The CDR3 coding sequence is TGTGCCAGCAGTTTATACTATTACACCTCCTACAATGAGCAGTTCTTC.

The chain uses TRBV18 and TRBJ1-1; D uncertain. Germline V gene lookup returns CDR1 KGHSH and CDR2 LQKENI. V lost 3 bases and J lost 4, with 24 bases in between. This CDR3 comprises 18 residues. CDR3 sequence (DNA): TGTGCCAGCTCACCCGGACCCAAGGAAACTACGGCCCGCACTGAAGCTTTCTTT. This gives the protein CASSPGPKETTARTEAFF.

The CDR3 spells CASSLVLGPGEEQYF. CDR3 sequence (DNA): TGCGCCAGCAGCTTGGTACTCGGACCCGGGGAGGAGCAGTACTTC. The V gene is TRBV5-1, the J gene TRBJ2-7, with a possible D match to TRBD2 (5 bases). Trimming removed 0 bases at V and 7 bases at J, with 17 bases between. The CDR3 covers 15 residues. CDR1 is SGHRS, CDR2 YFSETQ, per germline. The variable domain in full, completed from reference TRBV5-1 and TRBJ2-7, reads KAGVTQTPRYLIKTRGQQVTLSCSPISGHRSVSWYQQTPGQGLQFLFEYFSETQRNKGNFPGRFSGRQFSNSRSEMNVSTLELGDSALYLCASSLVLGPGEEQYFGPGTRLTVT.

This chain connects TRBV2 to TRBJ1-1; TRBD1 aligns across 9 bases. Per germline, CDR1 SNHLY and CDR2 FYNNEI. V lost 5 bases to trimming and J lost 7 bases; unmatched junction nucleotides: 8. The CDR3 consists of 14 residues. CDR3 sequence: CASSTGGYIFEAFF. The CDR3 DNA sequence: TGTGCCAGCAGTACAGGGGGCTATATTTTTGAAGCTTTCTTT.

V is TRBV21-1 and J is TRBJ2-2; the tabulated D call, TRBD1, remains unverified against the DNA. TRBV21-1 is classified as a pseudogene. The CDR3 spans 17 residues. The CDR3 DNA reads TGTGCCAGCAGCCTAATCGGAGGACAGGCGAACACCGGGGAGCTGTTTTTT. It encodes CASSLIGGQANTGELFF.

This clone has only one observation. J is TRBJ2-1 and V is TRBV7-9, with 10 positions matching TRBD1. The CDR3 sequence is 16 residues long. The V and J ends lost 1 base and 8 bases, in that order; junction bases with no gene match: 8. Germline V lookup: CDR1 SEHNR, CDR2 FQNEAQ (reference sequence). CDR3 sequence reads: CASSLGETGGMDEQFF. The CDR3 region has the DNA TGTGCCAGCAGCTTAGGTGAGACAGGGGGCATGGATGAGCAGTTCTTC.

The chain couples TRBV5-1 to TRBJ2-3, with 9 bases matching TRBD2. Trimming took 3 bases from V and 4 from J; bases not matched to a gene: 12. The germline gives CDR1 SGHRS, CDR2 YFSETQ. CDR3 length: 17 amino acids. CDR3 region: CASSWPVREGFSDTQYF. CDR3 sequence (DNA): TGCGCCAGCAGCTGGCCGGTGCGGGAGGGATTCTCAGATACGCAGTATTTT.

The rearrangement links TRBV18 to TRBJ2-1, with unresolved D. Germline CDR1 and CDR2: KGHSH and LQKENI. The length of the CDR3 is 13 residues. V lost 2 bases to trimming and J lost 7 bases, with 9 bases between them. The CDR3 here is CASSPGPGNEQFF. The DNA of the CDR3 is TGTGCCAGCTCACCAGGGCCAGGTAATGAGCAGTTCTTC.

The CDR3 is CASSEGLAGSYEQYF. For the CDR3, the DNA is TGCGCCAGCAGTGAGGGTCTAGCGGGATCCTACGAGCAGTACTTC. The V call is TRBV10-2, the J call TRBJ2-7; 9 nucleotides agree with TRBD2. The CDR3 is 15 residues long. Germline V gives CDR1 WSHSY, CDR2 SAAADI. Losses at the gene ends were 2 bases for V and 1 base for J; bases not matched to a gene: 3.

The genes are TRBV28 and TRBJ1-5; perhaps TRBD1 as D (6 bases). This CDR3 comprises 18 residues. Per the germline V gene, CDR1 is MDHEN and CDR2 is SYDVKM. Trimming cost V 4 bases and J 0 bases, with 19 bases left between them. This CDR3 is CASSSRLQGEYSNQPQHF. The CDR3 coding sequence is TGTGCCAGCAGTTCCCGATTACAGGGAGAATATAGCAATCAGCCCCAGCATTTT.

To note about this clone: Other DNA sequences from this sample encode an identical CDR3 as well. The V and J genes are TRBV7-9 and TRBJ2-7, with 9 positions matching TRBD1. V lost 0 bases and J lost 4; bases outside the gene matches: 1. Per the germline V gene, CDR1 is SEHNR and CDR2 is FQNEAQ (reference sequence). The CDR3 sequence is 14 residues long. CDR3 region: CASSLAGQGYEQYF. The CDR3, as DNA: TGTGCCAGCAGCTTAGCGGGACAGGGATACGAGCAGTACTTC.

Comment on this clone: This CDR3 is also generated by other DNA sequences in the sample. The chain links TRBV27 to TRBJ2-7; D ambiguous. CDR1 is MNHEY, CDR2 SMNVEV, per germline (reference sequence). This CDR3 spans 13 amino acids. Deletions cut 6 bases from V and 2 bases from J, with 11 bases between. CDR3 protein: CASSLKGPYEQYF. CDR3 DNA sequence: TGTGCCAGCAGCCTGAAGGGCCCCTACGAGCAGTACTTC.

The chain carries TRBV7-2 and TRBJ2-1; 11 bases match TRBD2. The CDR3 has 14 amino acids. Germline CDR1 and CDR2: SGHTA and FQGNSA. V lost 6 bases and J lost 6; bases outside the gene matches: 4. CDR3 DNA: TGTGCCAGCAGGACTAGCGGGACTCGCAATGAGCAGTTCTTC. Protein product: CASRTSGTRNEQFF.

The chain's CDR3 is CASSRDRSQETQYF. Here the CDR3 DNA reads TGTGCCAGCAGCCGGGACAGGTCACAAGAGACCCAGTACTTC. The rearrangement joins TRBV7-2 to TRBJ2-5; 8 bases match TRBD1. The CDR3 loop spans 14 amino acids. Germline assignment: CDR1 SGHTA and CDR2 FQGNSA. Trimming removed 5 bases from V and 2 bases from J; junction bases left unmatched: 4.

The chain uses TRBV4-1 and TRBJ2-7; D is undetermined. Germline V gene data show CDR1 as MGHRA and CDR2 as YSYEKL. The CDR3 is made up of 15 amino acids. Trimming took off 4 bases at V and 5 bases at J, with 18 bases between the two ends. CDR3 protein: CASSLLPRDSHEQYF. DNA for the CDR3: TGCGCCAGCAGCCTCTTGCCAAGGGATTCCCACGAGCAGTACTTC.

The V and J genes are TRBV6-5 and TRBJ1-5, with D hard to call. Trimming removed 8 bases at V and 5 bases at J, with 7 bases between. The CDR3 is 11 residues long. CDR1 is MNHEY, CDR2 SVGAGI, per germline. The chain's CDR3 is CASGVYQPQHF. The CDR3 DNA reads TGTGCCAGCGGGGTTTATCAGCCCCAGCATTTT.

Of note for this clone: Other DNA sequences in this sample translate to the same CDR3. The chain employs TRBV28 and TRBJ2-7, with D possibly matching TRBD1 (6 bases). The CDR3 has 12 residues. Germline-derived CDR1 and CDR2 are MDHEN and SYDVKM. Trimming cost V 6 bases and J 3 bases, with 9 bases left between them. CDR3 sequence: CASSPGVYEQYF. The CDR3 DNA reads as TGTGCCAGCAGCCCAGGGGTCTACGAGCAGTACTTC.